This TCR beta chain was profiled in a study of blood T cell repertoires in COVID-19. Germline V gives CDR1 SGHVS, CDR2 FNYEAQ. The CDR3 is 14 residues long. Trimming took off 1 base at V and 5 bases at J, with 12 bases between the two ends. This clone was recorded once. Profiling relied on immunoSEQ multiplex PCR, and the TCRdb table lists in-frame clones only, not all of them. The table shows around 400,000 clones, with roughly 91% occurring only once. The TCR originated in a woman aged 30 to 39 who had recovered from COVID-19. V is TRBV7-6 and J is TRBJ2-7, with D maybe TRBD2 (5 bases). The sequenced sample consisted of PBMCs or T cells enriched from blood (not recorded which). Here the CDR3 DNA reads TGTGCCAGCAGCTTAGGCCTCGGGATGAACGAGCAGTACTTC. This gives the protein CASSLGLGMNEQYF. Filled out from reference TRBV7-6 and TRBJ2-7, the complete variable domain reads GAGVSQSPRYKVTKRGQDVALRCDPISGHVSLYWYRQALGQGPEFLTYFNYEAQQDKSGLPNDRFSAERPEGSISTLTIQRTEQRDSAMYRCASSLGLGMNEQYFGPGTRLTVT.